A selection of T cell receptor beta chains follows, all from one sample in a study of blood T cell repertoires in COVID-19. Produced via immunoSEQ multiplex PCR; TCRdb's table is partial and in-frame only. The sample contains about 150,000 clones, 85% to 90% of which appear only once. The sample comprised peripheral blood. These receptors were taken from a man in his forties or fifties who had recovered from COVID-19. The conserved cysteine and the conserved F or W are not part of the CDR3 here. Each record gives: clone size, J gene, V gene, CDR3 protein. The size of a clone is reported for some rows only, either as once, few or many, or as a class for expanded clones.

NA,TRBJ1-5,TRBV7-6,ASSLEAGQSAGGGQPQH
NA,TRBJ1-3,TRBV4-2,ASSQDTSSGNTIY
NA,TRBJ2-2,TRBV9,ASSVHTNTGELF
NA,TRBJ2-7,TRBV11-2,ASSLGGTYEQY
NA,TRBJ2-7,TRBV18,ASSPRGLGLGEQY
NA,TRBJ2-7,TRBV23-1,ASSLYWLAGGRDPNEQY
NA,TRBJ1-3,TRBV6-5,ASTGTRSGNTIY
NA,TRBJ1-3,TRBV6-5,ASSITTGAGNTIY
NA,TRBJ1-1,TRBV23-1,ASSHYYAQGPTEAF
NA,TRBJ2-3,TRBV4-3,ASSQRWKTGTTDTQY
NA,TRBJ2-7,TRBV5-4,ASSLNRGLYEQY
NA,TRBJ1-2,TRBV20-1,SAINSL
NA,TRBJ2-3,TRBV7-2,ASSRVESGGRSSTQY
NA,TRBJ1-2,TRBV27,ASSLLPQVVYGYT
NA,TRBJ2-7,TRBV3-1/TRBV3-2,ASSQEGGTYEQY
few,TRBJ1-1,TRBV29-1,SALATGGTEAF
NA,TRBJ1-2,TRBV27,ASSFSGGYGYT